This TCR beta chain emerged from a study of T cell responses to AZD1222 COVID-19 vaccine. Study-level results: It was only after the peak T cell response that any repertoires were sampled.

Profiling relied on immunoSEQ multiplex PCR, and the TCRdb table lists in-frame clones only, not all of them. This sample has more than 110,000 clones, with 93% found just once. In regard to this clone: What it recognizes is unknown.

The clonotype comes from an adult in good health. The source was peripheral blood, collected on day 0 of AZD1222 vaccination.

CDR3 region: CASSPPGQAMGNSGNTIYF. The DNA for the CDR3 is TGTGCCAGCTCACCTCCGGGACAGGCGATGGGGAACTCTGGAAACACCATATATTTT. The chain carries TRBV18 and TRBJ1-3, with TRBD1 matching 8 bases. V lost 3 bases, J lost 0 bases, and 13 bases stayed unmatched. The CDR3 spans 19 residues. CDR1 is KGHSH and CDR2 is LQKENI in the germline V gene.